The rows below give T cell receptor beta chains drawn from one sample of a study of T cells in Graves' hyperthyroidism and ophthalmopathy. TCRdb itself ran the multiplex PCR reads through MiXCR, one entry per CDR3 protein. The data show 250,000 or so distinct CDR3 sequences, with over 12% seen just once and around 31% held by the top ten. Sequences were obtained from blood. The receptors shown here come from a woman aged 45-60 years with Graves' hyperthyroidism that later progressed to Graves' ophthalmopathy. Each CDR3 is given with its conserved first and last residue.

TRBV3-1	CASSHQGATRNSPLHF
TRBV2	CASREAAHTPGNTIYF
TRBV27	CASRGGTRNQPQHF
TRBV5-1	CASSLVTGDTYEQYF
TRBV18	CASSPRDLRPYEQYF
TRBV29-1	CSVVNSGRAFEQFF
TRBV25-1	CASSEGAEETQYF
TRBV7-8	CASSYLRDRNQPQHF
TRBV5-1	CASSLTSGGNTDTQYF
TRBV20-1	CSARRGFRTDTQYF
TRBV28	CASSLGGSTDTQYF
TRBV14	CASSFRPGRGNTEAFF
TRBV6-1	CASSDQVFQETQYF
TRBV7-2	CASSLRGGDSYEQYF
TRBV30	CAWTPGFLRGYTF
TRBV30	CAWRRDRGLNEQYF
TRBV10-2	CASSDTGTSGFTDTQYF
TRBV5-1	CASSRGTVFYEQYF
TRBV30	CAWSPPERETYEQYF
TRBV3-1	CASSQDPNGDQPQHF
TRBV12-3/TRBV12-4	CASSFTSGRVNEQFF
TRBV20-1	CSAVLAGHNEQFF
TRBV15	CATSGELAGVSNEQFF
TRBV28	CASRLVQSSYEQYF
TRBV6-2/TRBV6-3	CASSYSKRGLNGYTF
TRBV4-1	CASSQGTGGAGETQYF
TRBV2	CASSESGASRYEQFF
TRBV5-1	CASSSTGTTGGEQYF
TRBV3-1	CASSQDHQDSNEQFF
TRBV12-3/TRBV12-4	CASSLGTGYQPQHF
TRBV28	CASNRGTVNYEQYF
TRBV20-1	CSARGIGPGQGLNSPLHF
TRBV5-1	CASSLAGALNTGELFF
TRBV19	CASSLTGTYNQPQHF
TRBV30	CAWSGAIRTGELFF